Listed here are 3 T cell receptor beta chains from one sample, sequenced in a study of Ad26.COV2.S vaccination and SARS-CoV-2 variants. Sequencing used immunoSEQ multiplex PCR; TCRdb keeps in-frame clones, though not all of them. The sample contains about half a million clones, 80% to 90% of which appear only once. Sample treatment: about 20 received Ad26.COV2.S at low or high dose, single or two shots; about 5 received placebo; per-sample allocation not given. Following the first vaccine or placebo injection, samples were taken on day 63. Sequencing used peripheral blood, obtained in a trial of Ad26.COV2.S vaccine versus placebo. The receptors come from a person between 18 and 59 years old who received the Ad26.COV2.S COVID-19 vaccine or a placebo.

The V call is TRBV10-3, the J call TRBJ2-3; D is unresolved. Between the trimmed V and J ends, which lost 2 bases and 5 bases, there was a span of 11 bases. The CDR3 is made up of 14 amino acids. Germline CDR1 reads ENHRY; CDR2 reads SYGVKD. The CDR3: CAISEPGRVDTQYF. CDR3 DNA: TGTGCCATCAGTGAGCCAGGACGAGTAGATACGCAGTATTTT.

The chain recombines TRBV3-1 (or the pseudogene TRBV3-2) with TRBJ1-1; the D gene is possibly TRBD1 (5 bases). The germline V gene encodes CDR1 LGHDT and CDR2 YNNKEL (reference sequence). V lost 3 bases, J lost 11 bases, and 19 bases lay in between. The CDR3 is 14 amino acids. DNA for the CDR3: TGTGCCAGCAGCCACCTCCTCGGACAACCACCTGCTTTCTTT. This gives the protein CASSHLLGQPPAFF.

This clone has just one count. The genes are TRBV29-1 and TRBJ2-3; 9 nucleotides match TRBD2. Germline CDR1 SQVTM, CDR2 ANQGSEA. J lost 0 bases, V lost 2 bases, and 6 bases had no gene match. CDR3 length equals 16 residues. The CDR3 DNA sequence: TGCAGCGTTGAACGGTTTACTAGCGGGAGCACAGATACGCAGTATTTT. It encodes CSVERFTSGSTDTQYF.